This TCR beta chain came from a study of cytomegalovirus exposure and HLA in healthy donors. Points from the study as a whole: Three CMV-associated chains were confirmed in vitro to be specific for CMV antigens. Overall, 164 TCR beta chains were annotated as cytomegalovirus-associated. Most TCRs appeared rarely, but some public TCRs recurred in many donors.

The protocol was immunoSEQ multiplex PCR, while the TCRdb copy is restricted to in-frame clones and leaves out a portion. The repertoire holds approximately 240,000 clones, with around 90% as singletons. Comment on this clone: The target antigen is unknown.

Germline V gene sequence: CDR1 LNHDA, CDR2 SQIVND (reference sequence). The CDR3 spans 12 residues. V lost 10 bases, J lost 6 bases, and 13 bases lay in between. This chain connects TRBV19 to TRBJ2-1, with D possibly TRBD2 on 6 matching bases. The receptor was isolated from a woman in her late teens or twenties in good health and CMV-seronegative. Sequencing used PBMCs. CDR3 sequence: CATGGSFNEQFF. The DNA of the CDR3 is TGTGCCACCGGGGGTAGCTTCAATGAGCAGTTCTTC.